This entry describes one TCR beta chain. The CDR3 is 14 amino acids. Germline-derived CDR1 and CDR2 are MDHEN and SYDVKM. V gave up 7 bases and J gave up 3 bases; unmatched junction bases: 5. The sample belongs to a study of T cells after yellow fever vaccination. The authors made TCR cDNA by 5'RACE template switching, adding a universal primer site and UMIs. TCRdb ran MiXCR on the 5' RACE reads and lists one entry per CDR3 protein. This table holds 150,000 to 200,000 distinct CDR3 sequences, around 9% found once. The rearrangement uses TRBV28 and TRBJ2-5; 10 nucleotides match TRBD1. This sample comprised CD8+ T cells sorted from PBMCs, obtained 45 days after the yellow fever booster vaccination. The sequence derives from a man younger than 30 who received the YFV17D yellow fever vaccine. In DNA form, the CDR3 reads TGTGCCAGCACGGGGACAGGGGAGAAAGAGACCCAGTACTTC. This translates into CASTGTGEKETQYF.